The 25 T cell receptor beta chains presented below share a single source sample, sequenced in a study of cytomegalovirus exposure and HLA in healthy donors. This PCR relied on a set of 60 Vbeta primers and 13 Jbeta primers. Sequencing was performed with immunoSEQ multiplex PCR; in TCRdb, only in-frame clones are kept and a portion is missing. The data contain 150,000 to 200,000 clones, 80% to 90% of them singletons. Sequencing used PBMCs. These receptor sequences come from a woman aged 25-40 years in good health and CMV-seropositive.

The chain links TRBV6-5 to TRBJ1-1; maybe TRBD1 (5 bases). Trimming removed 9 bases from V and 0 bases from J, with 11 bases in between. The V gene's germline CDR1 is MNHEY and CDR2 SVGAGI. The CDR3 totals 13 residues. The CDR3 sequence: CASNDRLNTEAFF. The CDR3 DNA is TGTGCCAGTAACGACAGATTGAACACTGAAGCTTTCTTT.

The V gene is TRBV27, the J gene TRBJ1-6; D perhaps matches TRBD1 (6 bases). The CDR3 is 15 amino acids. The V gene lost 7 bases and the J gene lost 3 bases, with 13 bases spanning the gap. Germline CDR1 is MNHEY and CDR2 is SMNVEV (reference sequence). The CDR3 region is CASKENRDYNSPLHF. The CDR3 region has the DNA TGTGCCAGCAAAGAAAACAGGGACTATAATTCACCCCTCCACTTT.

The gene calls are TRBV4-1 and TRBJ1-6, with D perhaps TRBD1 (6 bases). This CDR3 is 15 amino acids long. Germline V lookup: CDR1 MGHRA, CDR2 YSYEKL. V gave up 5 bases and J gave up 4 bases, with 12 bases separating them. The DNA for the CDR3 is TGCGCCAGCAGCACAAACAGGGAGTATAATTCACCCCTCCACTTT. Encoded protein: CASSTNREYNSPLHF.

CDR3: CASSFGLARTVGNEQFF. The CDR3 DNA sequence: TGTGCCAGCAGCTTTGGACTAGCGAGAACCGTGGGGAATGAGCAGTTCTTC. The chain carries TRBV7-6 and TRBJ2-1; 9 bases match TRBD2. Germline CDR1 and CDR2: SGHVS and FNYEAQ. This CDR3 has 17 residues. V shed 3 bases, J shed 7 bases, and the junction held 13 bases outside the gene matches.

The V gene is TRBV21-1, the J gene TRBJ2-6; no DNA check was done on the table's D call, TRBD1. TRBV21-1 is designated a pseudogene. The CDR3 covers 16 residues. CDR3 sequence: CASIWDRDGGANVLTF. In nucleotides, the CDR3 is TGTGCCAGCATCTGGGACAGGGATGGTGGGGCCAACGTCCTGACTTTC.

The V gene is TRBV12-5, the J gene TRBJ2-5; D unresolved. V lost 5 bases and J lost 5, with 9 bases in between. CDR1 is LGHNT, CDR2 FRNRAP, per germline. This CDR3 is 12 amino acids long. The CDR3 nucleotides read TGTGCTAGTGGTCTCCTCAGGGAGACCCAGTACTTC. Its protein is CASGLLRETQYF.

This chain joins TRBV14 and TRBJ2-7, with 8 bases identical to TRBD1. V was clipped by 3 bases and J by 2 bases; unmatched bases: 18. This CDR3 is built from 19 residues. Germline CDR1 SGHDN, CDR2 FVKESK. CDR3 residues: CASSHITSDRVGLPYEQYF. CDR3 nucleotide sequence: TGTGCCAGCAGCCATATAACCTCGGACAGGGTGGGACTCCCCTACGAGCAGTACTTC. The full variable domain, in which reference TRBV14 and TRBJ2-7 provide the parts outside the CDR3, is EAGVTQFPSHSVIEKGQTVTLRCDPISGHDNLYWYRRVMGKEIKFLLHFVKESKQDESGMPNNRFLAERTGGTYSTLKVQPAELEDSGVYFCASSHITSDRVGLPYEQYFGPGTRLTVT.

The chain has TRBV29-1 and TRBJ1-1; possibly TRBD1 for D (5 bases). This CDR3 is 11 amino acids long. With 6 bases removed from V and 13 bases from J, the gap between germline ends came to 18 bases. Germline CDR1 is SQVTM and CDR2 is ANQGSEA. CDR3 residues: CSVGSSLGGFF. CDR3 bases: TGCAGCGTCGGGTCGTCTCTCGGGGGTTTCTTT.

The chain employs TRBV9 and TRBJ2-1; 7 nucleotides align to TRBD1. V lost 6 bases and J lost 2; bases outside the gene matches: 5. The germline gives CDR1 SGDLS, CDR2 YYNGEE. The CDR3 runs to 14 residues. CDR3 residues: CASTRQGTYNEQFF. In nucleotides, the CDR3 is TGTGCCAGCACCAGACAGGGAACCTACAATGAGCAGTTCTTC.

This clone has a handful of counts. The chain couples TRBV6-6 to TRBJ2-7, with 7 bases fitting TRBD1. V dropped 0 bases and J dropped 4; count of bases not matched to a gene: 3. The CDR3 loop spans 14 amino acids. CDR1 is MNHNY, CDR2 SVGAGI, per germline (reference sequence). The CDR3 sequence is CASSYSTGRYEQYF. CDR3 DNA: TGTGCCAGCAGTTACTCGACAGGGCGGTACGAGCAGTACTTC.

The chain employs TRBV5-6 and TRBJ2-7, with TRBD1 identical over 7 bases. From germline, CDR1 is SGHDT and CDR2 YYEEEE. Trimming cost V 0 bases and J 3 bases; bases outside gene matches: 3. CDR3 size: 14 residues. CDR3 sequence: CASSLARTGYEQYF. The CDR3 coding sequence is TGTGCCAGCAGCTTGGCCAGGACAGGCTACGAGCAGTACTTC. Supplemented by reference TRBV5-6 and TRBJ2-7, the full variable domain reads DAGVTQSPTHLIKTRGQQVTLRCSPKSGHDTVSWYQQALGQGPQFIFQYYEEEERQRGNFPDRFSGHQFPNYSSELNVNALLLGDSALYLCASSLARTGYEQYFGPGTRLTVT.

V and J are TRBV5-1 and TRBJ2-1, with TRBD1 as a possible D gene (5 bases). V dropped 1 base and J dropped 2 bases, with 10 bases sitting between them. CDR1 and CDR2 (germline): SGHRS, YFSETQ. The CDR3 sequence is 15 residues long. This CDR3 is CASSLLDITYNEQFF. The CDR3 bases are TGCGCCAGCAGCTTGTTGGACATCACCTACAATGAGCAGTTCTTC.

The chain carries TRBV10-3 and TRBJ2-1; D is possibly TRBD1 (6 bases). There are 14 residues in the CDR3. V was clipped by 10 bases and J by 9 bases, with 22 bases between them. The germline V gene encodes CDR1 ENHRY and CDR2 SYGVKD. The CDR3 is CASARQAGRGEQFF. The DNA of the CDR3 is TGTGCCAGCGCCAGACAGGCGGGTAGGGGTGAGCAGTTCTTC.

V is TRBV6-6 and J is TRBJ2-5, with TRBD1 matching over 7 bases. The germline CDR1 and CDR2 sequences are MNHNY and SVGAGI (reference sequence). J was trimmed by 5 bases and V by 6 bases; bases with no gene match: 15. The CDR3 has 16 amino acids. The CDR3 nucleotides are TGTGCCAGCAGACAAGGGGGTAAGGGGGCATCCGAGACCCAGTACTTC. Translation: CASRQGGKGASETQYF.

This chain uses TRBV30 with TRBJ2-2; 8 nucleotides line up with TRBD1. CDR1 GTSNPN and CDR2 SVGIG come from the germline V gene (reference sequence). This CDR3 comprises 16 residues. The trim removed 1 base at V and 8 bases at J, leaving 12 bases unmatched. This chain's CDR3 is CAWSATGGPQGGELFF. For the CDR3, the DNA is TGTGCCTGGAGTGCTACAGGGGGTCCTCAGGGTGGGGAGCTGTTTTTT.

The chain uses TRBV30 and TRBJ1-1; possibly TRBD1 for D (5 bases). V lost 3 bases and J lost 4, with 18 bases in between. Germline CDR1 reads GTSNPN; CDR2 reads SVGIG (reference sequence). The CDR3 extends over 15 amino acids. CDR3 region: CAWSPGGGGRTEAFF. CDR3 coding DNA: TGTGCCTGGAGCCCCGGCGGGGGGGGTCGCACTGAAGCTTTCTTT.

CDR3 coding DNA: TGTGCCAGCAGGCCCGCAGGGTGGAACCAGCGAGCTTTCTTT. Amino acid sequence: CASRPAGWNQRAFF. The chain couples TRBV11-2 to TRBJ1-1; a weak D match, TRBD1 (5 bases). Trimming left V 6 bases short and J 10 bases short, with 21 bases between. Per germline, CDR1 SGHAT and CDR2 FQNNGV. The CDR3 is made up of 14 amino acids. Together with reference TRBV11-2 and TRBJ1-1, the CDR3 gives the full variable domain: EAGVAQSPRYKIIEKRQSVAFWCNPISGHATLYWYQQILGQGPKLLIQFQNNGVVDDSQLPKDRFSAERLKGVDSTLKIQPAKLEDSAVYLCASRPAGWNQRAFFGQGTRLTVV.

This chain joins TRBV5-1 and TRBJ1-5; no definite D call. The V and J ends lost 3 bases and 1 base respectively, with 11 bases between them. Germline values: CDR1 SGHRS, CDR2 YFSETQ. The CDR3 length is 15 residues. In nucleotides, the CDR3 is TGCGCCAGCAGCTCTGGGGAGGACAGCAATCAGCCCCAGCATTTT. This codes for CASSSGEDSNQPQHF.

The V call is TRBV9, the J call TRBJ1-2; maybe TRBD1 (5 bases). V dropped 1 base and J dropped 8 bases, with 18 bases sitting between them. The CDR3 sequence is 15 residues long. Germline V gene sequence: CDR1 SGDLS, CDR2 YYNGEE. DNA for the CDR3: TGTGCCAGCAGCGTATTAACCAGGGTGGTCGAGGGCTACACCTTC. It is translated as CASSVLTRVVEGYTF. The variable domain in full, completed from reference TRBV9 and TRBJ1-2, reads DSGVTQTPKHLITATGQRVTLRCSPRSGDLSVYWYQQSLDQGLQFLIQYYNGEERAKGNILERFSAQQFPDLHSELNLSSLELGDSALYFCASSVLTRVVEGYTFGSGTRLTVV.

This chain connects TRBV15 to TRBJ1-1; 7 nucleotides agree with TRBD1. The V gene's germline CDR1 is LNHNV and CDR2 YYDKDF (reference sequence). This CDR3 spans 13 amino acids. The V and J ends lost 10 bases and 0 bases, in that order; junction bases with no gene match: 5. CDR3 nucleotides: TGTGCCATAATGGGACAGTTGAACACTGAAGCTTTCTTT. This encodes CAIMGQLNTEAFF.

Worth noting for this clone: This sample also contains other DNA sequences that code for the same CDR3. The chain combines TRBV6-1 with TRBJ2-5; D call uncertain. Trimming took 5 bases from V and 2 from J, leaving 9 bases between them. CDR1 is MNHNS and CDR2 is SASEGT in the germline V gene. This CDR3 is built from 13 residues. CDR3 loop: CASSFLLQETQYF. The DNA for the CDR3 is TGTGCCAGCAGTTTCCTCCTACAAGAGACCCAGTACTTC.

CDR3 sequence (DNA): TGTGCCAGCAGCGTAGGAGACAGGGGTGAGCAGTACTTC. Protein: CASSVGDRGEQYF. The chain carries TRBV9 and TRBJ2-7, with 8 bases lining up with TRBD1. The germline gives CDR1 SGDLS, CDR2 YYNGEE. The V and J ends lost 0 bases and 7 bases, in that order; junction bases with no gene match: 3. The CDR3 loop spans 13 amino acids.

A single count supports this clone. The chain is built from TRBV14 and TRBJ1-2; maybe TRBD1 (5 bases). Germline CDR1 and CDR2: SGHDN and FVKESK. V was clipped by 0 bases and J by 4 bases, with 15 bases between them. This CDR3 is 16 amino acids long. CDR3: CASSQDQARALYGYTF. The CDR3 DNA reads as TGTGCCAGCAGCCAAGATCAGGCCAGGGCGCTCTATGGCTACACCTTC.

The rearrangement joins TRBV14 to TRBJ2-7; TRBD2 is a possible D gene (6 bases). The germline gives CDR1 SGHDN, CDR2 FVKESK. This CDR3 comprises 17 residues. V was trimmed by 1 base and J by 3 bases, leaving 19 bases between them. The CDR3 loop reads CASSQGPPGRPNYEQYF. CDR3 coding DNA: TGTGCCAGCAGCCAAGGACCCCCGGGGAGGCCTAACTACGAGCAGTACTTC.

This sequence joins TRBV4-2 and TRBJ2-1, with 9 positions matching TRBD2. J was trimmed by 0 bases and V by 0 bases; bases with no gene match: 0. CDR3 length: 16 residues. Germline CDR1 is LGHNA and CDR2 is YNFKEQ. The CDR3 here is CASSQETSGSYNEQFF. CDR3 DNA sequence: TGTGCCAGCAGCCAAGAGACTAGCGGCTCCTACAATGAGCAGTTCTTC.